Below, 20 T cell receptor beta chains from the same sample are listed, as sequenced in a study of neurological immune-mediated disorders. TCRdb processed the 5' RACE reads anew with MiXCR; each CDR3 protein has one entry. The data hold 55,000 to 75,000 distinct CDR3 sequences, with about 2.5% observed a single time. Sequencing was done on a sample of PBMCs. The receptors stem from a man aged 50 to 60 with multiple sclerosis.

This clonotype has ten or more counts. The J gene is TRBJ2-5, the V gene TRBV20-1, with 11 bases identical to TRBD2. This CDR3 region has 14 residues. Germline V gene sequence: CDR1 DFQATT, CDR2 SNEGSKA (reference sequence). The V segment lost 3 bases and the J segment 2 bases; nucleotides outside the gene matches: 2. CDR3 sequence: CSASASGGQETQYF. DNA for the CDR3: TGCAGTGCTAGTGCTAGCGGGGGGCAAGAGACCCAGTACTTC.

This clonotype was seen ten or more times. The chain links TRBV10-3 to TRBJ2-1, with a weak D call TRBD2 (5 bases). V shed 2 bases and J shed 8 bases, with 7 bases lying between them. The CDR3 contains 12 residues. In germline, CDR1 is ENHRY, CDR2 SYGVKD. CDR3: CAISEPGYEQFF. In nucleotides, the CDR3 is TGTGCCATCAGTGAGCCGGGGTATGAGCAGTTCTTC.

This clonotype was detected ten times or more. The rearrangement uses TRBV5-1 and TRBJ2-7, with unresolved D. CDR1 and CDR2 from the germline V gene are SGHRS and YFSETQ. This CDR3 contains 12 residues. The germline V and J ends were trimmed by 0 bases and 6 bases, with 7 bases remaining between them. DNA of the CDR3: TGCGCCAGCAGCTTGGCCCGCAGCGAGCAGTACTTC. Translation: CASSLARSEQYF.

This clonotype was counted at least ten times. The J gene is TRBJ2-7, the V gene TRBV20-1; 7 bases align to TRBD1. Per the germline V gene, CDR1 is DFQATT and CDR2 is SNEGSKA (reference sequence). The CDR3 extends over 15 amino acids. J gave up 4 bases and V 4 bases, and 13 bases lay outside the gene matches. The CDR3 DNA is TGCAGTGCTAACCACAATAGGGGGCGGTATTACGAGCAGTACTTC. This codes for CSANHNRGRYYEQYF.

This chain connects TRBV6-2 or TRBV6-3 to TRBJ1-1, with 7 bases aligning to TRBD1. Germline CDR1 MNHEY, CDR2 SVGEGT. Germline trimming cut 6 bases from V and 5 bases from J; bases unmatched to any gene: 12. This CDR3 has 15 residues. The CDR3 DNA follows: TGTGCCAGCAGCCAGAACAGGGGTCTGTGGACTGAAGCTTTCTTT. Translated: CASSQNRGLWTEAFF.

This clonotype was detected many times. The V and J genes are TRBV4-2 and TRBJ1-1; the D gene is possibly TRBD1 (6 bases). CDR1 and CDR2 (germline): LGHNA, YNFKEQ. Trimming took off 3 bases at V and 5 bases at J, with 16 bases between the two ends. The CDR3 covers 15 residues. The DNA of the CDR3 is TGTGCCAGCAGCCAGGGGGCAGGCGGGGGAACTGAAGCTTTCTTT. It encodes CASSQGAGGGTEAFF.

There are a few counts of this clonotype. The CDR3 end shows no conserved phenylalanine or tryptophan, and so a read error is likely. The rearrangement uses TRBV12-3 or TRBV12-4 and TRBJ1-2; 11 nucleotides agree with TRBD1. CDR3 length: 14 residues. J lost 4 bases, V lost 3 bases, and 1 base had no gene match. The CDR3 bases are TGTGCCAGCAGTTTTGGGACAGGGGGCTATGGCTACACCAAC. The encoded protein is CASSFGTGGYGYTN.

This clonotype has ten or more counts. This chain uses TRBV4-2 with TRBJ2-1, with D possibly matching TRBD1 (6 bases). Trimming pared 1 base from V and 7 bases from J, leaving 14 bases between. Looked up from germline, CDR1 is LGHNA and CDR2 is YNFKEQ. The CDR3 length is 15 residues. Here the CDR3 reads CASSQAEGVGNEQFF. CDR3 DNA: TGTGCCAGCAGCCAAGCAGAGGGGGTGGGAAATGAGCAGTTCTTC.

This clonotype was seen ten or more times. The V call is TRBV18, the J call TRBJ2-1; 7 nucleotides line up with TRBD2. Germline V gene sequence: CDR1 KGHSH, CDR2 LQKENI. The CDR3 runs to 15 residues. V lost 3 bases and J lost 4; bases outside the gene matches: 6. Written as DNA, the CDR3 is TGTGCCAGCTCACCGGCGGGGAGGGTTTACAATGAGCAGTTCTTC. Amino acid sequence: CASSPAGRVYNEQFF. The whole variable domain, remainder taken from reference TRBV18 and TRBJ2-1, is NAGVMQNPRHLVRRRGQEARLRCSPMKGHSHVYWYRQLPEEGLKFMVYLQKENIIDESGMPKERFSAEFPKEGPSILRIQQVVRGDSAAYFCASSPAGRVYNEQFFGPGTRLTVL.

This clonotype has at least ten counts. V gene TRBV20-1 combines with J gene TRBJ2-7; no firm D call. The CDR3 is made up of 17 amino acids. The germline V gene encodes CDR1 DFQATT and CDR2 SNEGSKA (reference sequence). Trimming left V 0 bases short and J 3 bases short, with 21 bases between. The CDR3 bases are TGCAGTGCTAGAGAAGGCGGACCGCCGGCCATGAACTACGAGCAGTACTTC. Its protein is CSAREGGPPAMNYEQYF.

About this clonotype itself: Given a much more abundant clone one base away, this may be a read error. This sequence joins TRBV5-1 and TRBJ1-4; no definite D call. Germline V gene data show CDR1 as SGHRS and CDR2 as YFSETQ. CDR3 length equals 14 residues. Trimming took 0 bases from V and 4 from J, leaving 7 bases between them. The DNA for the CDR3 is TGCGCCAGCAGCTTGGGGGCTGATAATGAAAAACTGTTTTTT. Translated, it gives CASSLGADNEKLFF. Filled out from reference TRBV5-1 and TRBJ1-4, the complete variable domain reads KAGVTQTPRYLIKTRGQQVTLSCSPISGHRSVSWYQQTPGQGLQFLFEYFSETQRNKGNFPGRFSGRQFSNSRSEMNVSTLELGDSALYLCASSLGADNEKLFFGSGTQLSVL.

This clonotype was picked up many times. The chain couples TRBV20-1 to TRBJ2-7, with D possibly being TRBD2 (6 bases). Germline CDR1 reads DFQATT; CDR2 reads SNEGSKA (reference sequence). The CDR3 loop spans 16 amino acids. V was trimmed by 0 bases and J by 3 bases, leaving 18 bases between them. CDR3 in amino acids: CSARDPAGPRIYEQYF. In nucleotides, the CDR3 is TGCAGTGCTAGAGACCCCGCGGGACCAAGAATCTACGAGCAGTACTTC.

This clonotype was observed at least ten times. The gene calls are TRBV7-8 and TRBJ1-1; D is unresolved. Germline loops: CDR1 SGHVS, CDR2 FQNEAQ. V gave up 10 bases and J gave up 1 base, with 13 bases separating them. This CDR3 contains 13 residues. CDR3 sequence: CATLSPRNTEAFF. The DNA for the CDR3 is TGTGCCACCTTATCCCCCAGGAACACTGAAGCTTTCTTT.

This clonotype has at least ten counts. The chain combines TRBV7-2 with TRBJ2-2; D is unclear. The germline CDR1 and CDR2 sequences are SGHTA and FQGNSA. Trimming took off 5 bases at V and 5 bases at J, with 9 bases between the two ends. This CDR3 has 13 amino acids. The CDR3 sequence: CASSPKATGELFF. CDR3 coding DNA: TGTGCCAGCAGCCCTAAGGCTACCGGGGAGCTGTTTTTT.

This clonotype was observed many times. The chain couples TRBV6-5 to TRBJ2-7, with D possibly matching TRBD2 (6 bases). This CDR3 has 15 residues. Germline CDR1 and CDR2: MNHEY and SVGAGI. Deletions cut 2 bases from V and 5 bases from J, with 16 bases between. This CDR3 is CASSYGTPDGNEQYF. DNA for the CDR3: TGTGCCAGCAGTTACGGGACTCCGGACGGGAACGAGCAGTACTTC.

This clonotype was seen repeatedly, ten times or more. J is TRBJ1-3 and V is TRBV20-1; D is ambiguous. CDR1 is DFQATT, CDR2 SNEGSKA, per germline (reference sequence). Trimming shortened V by 6 bases and J by 5 bases, and 14 bases separated the two germline ends. This CDR3 is built from 13 residues. The CDR3 region is CSATWATRNTIYF. The DNA for the CDR3 is TGCAGTGCCACCTGGGCGACTAGAAACACCATATATTTT.

This clonotype was observed many times. The genes are TRBV7-9 and TRBJ1-4; tentative D call: TRBD1 (5 bases). This CDR3 region has 12 residues. CDR1 is SEHNR and CDR2 is FQNEAQ in the germline V gene (reference sequence). V gave up 10 bases and J gave up 5 bases, with 11 bases separating them. The CDR3 nucleotides are TGTGCCATCCGGGGACGGAATGAAAAACTGTTTTTT. This gives the protein CAIRGRNEKLFF.

The chain has TRBV3-1 and TRBJ2-1; possibly TRBD2 for D (7 bases). The CDR3 consists of 16 residues. CDR1 and CDR2 from the germline V gene are LGHDT and YNNKEL (reference sequence). V lost 4 bases to trimming and J lost 2 bases, with 15 bases between them. CDR3 in amino acids: CASSPRPGGPYNEQFF. CDR3 nucleotides: TGTGCCAGCAGCCCCCGACCCGGGGGGCCCTACAATGAGCAGTTCTTC.

By sample fraction, this clonotype is medium-sized. The rearrangement links TRBV7-9 to TRBJ2-7, with no clear D. The length of the CDR3 is 12 residues. Trimming left V 5 bases short and J 6 bases short, with 11 bases between. Germline values: CDR1 SEHNR, CDR2 FQNEAQ (reference sequence). The CDR3 DNA reads TGTGCCAGCAGCCTTAATCCTCCCGAGCAGTACTTC. Encoded protein: CASSLNPPEQYF.

This clonotype came up many times. Here the CDR3 DNA reads TGCAGTGCTATCCCCTACACTGAAGCTTTCTTT. This encodes CSAIPYTEAFF. The chain joins TRBV20-1 to TRBJ1-1; no firm D call. Looked up from germline, CDR1 is DFQATT and CDR2 is SNEGSKA (reference sequence). The CDR3 covers 11 residues. V lost 4 bases, J lost 3 bases, and 6 bases lay in between.